Shown below are 8 T cell receptor beta chains from a single sample sequenced in a study of identical twins. TCRdb called the 5' RACE reads again in MiXCR, with one record for every CDR3 protein. The sample carries about 660,000 distinct CDR3 sequences, over 8.5% recorded once. These data also featured in a second study, about yellow fever vaccine responses in identical twins.

The sample consisted of PBMCs. Receptors originate from a young woman in good health.

The V and J genes are TRBV20-1 and TRBJ2-7; 9 bases agree with TRBD1. The CDR3 totals 14 residues. Germline V gives CDR1 DFQATT, CDR2 SNEGSKA (reference sequence). Trimming at V came to 5 bases and at J to 5 bases, leaving 10 bases not matched to a gene. CDR3 sequence (DNA): TGCAGTGCTCTCGGGACAGGGAGGGAGGACGAGCAGTACTTC. This gives the protein CSALGTGREDEQYF.

This sequence joins TRBV7-9 and TRBJ2-5, with 7 bases aligning to TRBD2. The CDR3 consists of 16 residues. The V gene's germline CDR1 is SEHNR and CDR2 FQNEAQ (reference sequence). V lost 0 bases to trimming and J lost 1 base; unmatched junction nucleotides: 5. CDR3 residues: CASSLADGGSQETQYF. CDR3 in DNA: TGTGCCAGCAGCTTAGCGGACGGGGGGTCCCAAGAGACCCAGTACTTC.

This clonotype was recorded a few times. The chain links TRBV4-3 to TRBJ2-2; no clear D. The V and J ends lost 2 bases and 7 bases respectively, with 11 bases between them. Germline CDR1 LGHNA, CDR2 YSLEER. There are 14 residues in the CDR3. The DNA for the CDR3 is TGCGCCAGCAGCCAACTCTTGGCGGACGGGGAGCTGTTTTTT. Its protein product is CASSQLLADGELFF.

CDR3 amino acids: CASSFEVGQQETQYF. CDR3 DNA sequence: TGTGCCAGCAGCTTCGAGGTTGGACAGCAAGAGACCCAGTACTTC. V gene TRBV7-8 combines with J gene TRBJ2-5, with a weak D call TRBD1 (6 bases). The CDR3 loop spans 15 amino acids. Germline V gene sequence: CDR1 SGHVS, CDR2 FQNEAQ. Trimming shortened V by 3 bases and J by 2 bases, and 13 bases separated the two germline ends. Filled out from reference TRBV7-8 and TRBJ2-5, the complete variable domain reads GAGVSQSPRYKVAKRGQDVALRCDPISGHVSLFWYQQALGQGPEFLTYFQNEAQLDKSGLPSDRFFAERPEGSVSTLKIQRTQQEDSAVYLCASSFEVGQQETQYFGPGTRLLVL.

There are many counts of this clonotype. The chain joins TRBV12-3 or TRBV12-4 to TRBJ2-2; no reliable D call. V lost 6 bases and J 8 bases, leaving 7 bases between the germline ends. This CDR3 region has 11 residues. CDR3 in amino acids: CASSVLGELFF. In DNA form, the CDR3 reads TGTGCCAGCAGCGTATTAGGGGAGCTGTTTTTT.

The V and J genes are TRBV6-1 and TRBJ2-7; 8 bases fit TRBD2. The CDR3 is 17 amino acids. Germline CDR1 and CDR2: MNHNS and SASEGT. V dropped 5 bases and J dropped 2; count of bases not matched to a gene: 14. CDR3 nucleotide sequence: TGTGCCAGCAGTCCATATCCGTCCGTTAGCGGGGCCTACGAGCAGTACTTC. This codes for CASSPYPSVSGAYEQYF.

The V call is TRBV20-1, the J call TRBJ2-1; 10 nucleotides line up with TRBD2. CDR3 length equals 18 residues. V shed 6 bases and J 6 bases; nucleotides not matched to a gene: 20. Germline V gene data show CDR1 as DFQATT and CDR2 as SNEGSKA (reference sequence). This chain's CDR3 is CSAIPIPSGTSVANEQFF. The CDR3 coding sequence is TGCAGTGCCATACCGATACCGTCCGGGACTAGCGTCGCCAATGAGCAGTTCTTC.

This clonotype was found many times. At one boundary the junction diverges from the germline segment, which might be a read error. The chain links TRBV12-3 or TRBV12-4 to TRBJ2-7; TRBD1 might be the D (6 bases). This CDR3 region has 13 residues. CDR3 in amino acids: CASSLSQGYEQYF. The CDR3 nucleotides read TGCGCCAGCAGCCTTTCACAGGGCTACGAGCAGTACTTC.